A single sample gave rise to the 19 T cell receptor beta chains below, sequenced in a study of T cells in pancreatic ductal adenocarcinoma. This table comes from immunoSEQ multiplex PCR, and its TCRdb copy is limited to in-frame clones, with some not included. The table includes roughly 8,800 clones, roughly two thirds detected once. The selected patients with pancreatic ductal adenocarcinoma had surgery but no neoadjuvant therapy. The sequencing input was pancreatic tumor tissue. All receptors come from a human donor with pancreatic ductal adenocarcinoma.

The rearrangement joins TRBV12-5 to TRBJ2-1; 11 bases line up with TRBD1. CDR3 size: 21 residues. The germline CDR1 and CDR2 sequences are LGHNT and FRNRAP. The V and J ends lost 9 bases and 0 bases, in that order; junction bases with no gene match: 22. The CDR3 bases are TGTGCTAGGCGGGACAGGGGGAAATCAGCTCCAATAGCGGTCTCCTACAATGAGCAGTTCTTC. It yields the protein CARRDRGKSAPIAVSYNEQFF.

This clone was observed a few times. CDR3 sequence: CASRGIDNIPYF. DNA of the CDR3: TGCGCCAGCAGGGGAATAGACAATATTCCGTACTTC. The genes are TRBV5-1 and TRBJ2-7; D is uncertain. The length of the CDR3 is 12 residues. Germline V CDR1 and CDR2: SGHRS, YFSETQ. Trimming took 5 bases from V and 12 from J, leaving 18 bases between them.

This clone is termed medium-sized. This rearrangement joins TRBV6-6 to TRBJ1-1; D gene uncertain. The CDR3 has 12 residues. V lost 5 bases, J lost 1 base, and 5 bases lay in between. Germline V gene lookup returns CDR1 MNHNY and CDR2 SVGAGI (reference sequence). CDR3 sequence reads: CASSRQNTEAFF. Here the CDR3 DNA reads TGTGCCAGCAGTCGACAGAACACTGAAGCTTTCTTT.

This clone was seen only a few times. This sequence joins TRBV4-1 and TRBJ2-4, with 9 bases fitting TRBD2. The CDR3 is made up of 17 amino acids. Looked up from germline, CDR1 is MGHRA and CDR2 is YSYEKL. The trim removed 5 bases at V and 5 bases at J, leaving 13 bases unmatched. DNA for the CDR3: TGCGCCAGCAGCATTCGGACTAGCGCCGGGGCGCAAAACATTCAGTACTTC. Protein product: CASSIRTSAGAQNIQYF.

This clone was counted only a few times. This chain connects TRBV4-1 to TRBJ1-4; D not resolved. The germline V and J ends were trimmed by 1 base and 10 bases, with 13 bases remaining between them. The V gene's germline CDR1 is MGHRA and CDR2 YSYEKL. This CDR3 is 14 amino acids long. This chain's CDR3 is CASSQGYLSRKLFF. CDR3 DNA: TGCGCCAGCAGCCAAGGTTACCTTTCGCGAAAACTGTTTTTT.

In DNA, the CDR3 is TGTGCCAGCGGGACTTATACCGGGGAGCTGTTTTTT. As protein: CASGTYTGELFF. V is TRBV2 and J is TRBJ2-2; possibly TRBD2 for D (6 bases). CDR1 and CDR2 from the germline V gene are SNHLY and FYNNEI. The V end lost 8 bases, the J end lost 5 bases, and 9 bases lay between the germline ends. CDR3 length: 12 amino acids. The full variable domain, in which reference TRBV2 and TRBJ2-2 provide the parts outside the CDR3, is EPEVTQTPSHQVTQMGQEVILRCVPISNHLYFYWYRQILGQKVEFLVSFYNNEISEKSEIFDDQFSVERPDGSNFTLKIRSTKLEDSAMYFCASGTYTGELFFGEGSRLTVL.

This chain uses TRBV29-1 with TRBJ2-3; 9 bases match TRBD2. CDR1 and CDR2 (germline): SQVTM, ANQGSEA. J lost 5 bases, V lost 3 bases, and 6 bases had no gene match. The CDR3 consists of 14 residues. CDR3 region: CSVEGGRAVDTQYF. In nucleotides, the CDR3 is TGCAGCGTTGAGGGCGGGAGGGCTGTAGATACGCAGTATTTT.

The sample holds a few counts of this clone. The chain uses TRBV5-6 and TRBJ2-1, with TRBD2 as a possible D gene (5 bases). Looked up from germline, CDR1 is SGHDT and CDR2 is YYEEEE. CDR3 length equals 14 residues. The V end was cut by 1 base, the J end by 8 bases, with 13 bases between. As DNA, the CDR3 is TGTGCCAGCAGCTTGCGAGCGGATTGGGATGAGCAGTTCTTC. Translated, it gives CASSLRADWDEQFF.

The J gene is TRBJ1-4, the V gene TRBV4-1; D perhaps matches TRBD1 (6 bases). V shed 0 bases and J shed 11 bases, with 16 bases lying between them. Germline CDR1 is MGHRA and CDR2 is YSYEKL. This CDR3 is built from 15 residues. The CDR3 reads CASSQDIAGARKLFF. DNA of the CDR3: TGCGCCAGCAGCCAAGATATCGCGGGGGCCCGGAAACTGTTTTTT.

The chain employs TRBV7-3 and TRBJ2-3; D possibly corresponds to TRBD2 (5 bases). V shed 0 bases and J shed 5 bases, with 6 bases lying between them. This CDR3 has 13 residues. Germline V lookup: CDR1 SGHTA, CDR2 FQGTGA. CDR3 sequence reads: CASSLTRVDTQYF. The CDR3 DNA is TGTGCCAGCAGCTTAACGAGGGTAGATACGCAGTATTTT.

As for this clone: At one of its ends the junction is not consistent with the germline gene, which may arise from a read error. V and J are TRBV7-9 and TRBJ1-2; D remains unclear. This CDR3 contains 12 residues. Looked up from germline, CDR1 is SEHNR and CDR2 is FQNEAQ (reference sequence). The CDR3 here is CASSLERTYLLF. The CDR3 DNA reads TGTGCCAGCAGCTTAGAAAGGACCTATCTCCTCTTC.

This chain uses TRBV5-1 with TRBJ2-5, with 8 bases lining up with TRBD1. The length of the CDR3 is 15 residues. CDR1 and CDR2 (germline): SGHRS, YFSETQ. Trimming removed 2 bases from V and 5 bases from J; junction bases left unmatched: 8. CDR3 sequence: CASSFGQGGSETQYF. In DNA, the CDR3 is TGCGCCAGCAGCTTTGGACAGGGCGGCTCGGAGACCCAGTACTTC.

The chain recombines TRBV29-1 with TRBJ1-2, with D unclear. This CDR3 spans 13 amino acids. CDR1 SQVTM and CDR2 ANQGSEA come from the germline V gene. The V end was cut by 4 bases, the J end by 1 base, with 10 bases between. CDR3 nucleotide sequence: TGCAGCGTTGGAGAGTTTGTTAACTATGGCTACACCTTC. Amino acids: CSVGEFVNYGYTF. The whole variable domain, filled in from reference TRBV29-1 and TRBJ1-2, reads SAVISQKPSRDICQRGTSLTIQCQVDSQVTMMFWYRQQPGQSLTLIATANQGSEATYESGFVIDKFPISRPNLTFSTLTVSNMSPEDSSIYLCSVGEFVNYGYTFGSGTRLTVV.

The chain uses TRBV28 and TRBJ2-5, with 7 nucleotides matching TRBD2. Losses at the gene ends were 3 bases for V and 3 bases for J; bases not matched to a gene: 7. The CDR3 contains 15 residues. The V gene's germline CDR1 is MDHEN and CDR2 SYDVKM. CDR3 DNA sequence: TGTGCCAGCAGTTTCGGGACTATCCCTGAAGAGACCCAGTACTTC. Its translation is CASSFGTIPEETQYF.

The V gene is TRBV28, the J gene TRBJ2-7; D call uncertain. Trimming cost V 1 base and J 0 bases, with 7 bases left between them. The CDR3 length is 14 residues. Germline values: CDR1 MDHEN, CDR2 SYDVKM. The CDR3 DNA reads as TGTGCCAGCAGTTTATACTCAGGCTCCTACGAGCAGTACTTC. Translating gives CASSLYSGSYEQYF.

The V and J genes are TRBV11-3 and TRBJ2-3; D is undetermined. CDR1 is SGHNT, CDR2 YENEEA, per germline. The CDR3 length is 13 residues. V was shortened by 5 bases and J by 5 bases, with 11 bases between the two germline ends. The CDR3 region is CASSPRWGDTQYF. The CDR3 region has the DNA TGTGCCAGCAGCCCACGCTGGGGAGATACGCAGTATTTT.

The rearrangement uses TRBV6-1 and TRBJ2-3, with TRBD1 identical over 7 bases. Germline CDR1 and CDR2: MNHNS and SASEGT. V was clipped by 4 bases and J by 3 bases; unmatched bases: 4. This CDR3 region has 14 residues. Written as DNA, the CDR3 is TGTGCCAGCAGTGGGGCGACAGGGACAGATACGCAGTATTTT. It yields the protein CASSGATGTDTQYF.

The chain has TRBV7-3 and TRBJ1-1; weak D call: TRBD1 (6 bases). The germline V and J ends were trimmed by 5 bases and 13 bases, with 20 bases remaining between them. Germline V gene data show CDR1 as SGHTA and CDR2 as FQGTGA. CDR3 length equals 13 residues. CDR3 in amino acids: CASSPLVTGAVFF. The CDR3 bases are TGTGCCAGCAGCCCGCTAGTCACGGGGGCAGTTTTCTTT. The complete variable domain, with remaining parts taken from reference TRBV7-3 and TRBJ1-1, reads GAGVSQTPSNKVTEKGKYVELRCDPISGHTALYWYRQSLGQGPEFLIYFQGTGAADDSGLPNDRFFAVRPEGSVSTLKIQRTERGDSAVYLCASSPLVTGAVFFGQGTRLTVV.

V and J are TRBV6-6 and TRBJ1-2; weak D call: TRBD1 (5 bases). The CDR3 runs to 15 residues. Germline CDR1 MNHNY, CDR2 SVGAGI (reference sequence). Trimming left V 5 bases short and J 0 bases short, with 13 bases between. The CDR3: CASSRPQGANYGYTF. As DNA, the CDR3 is TGTGCCAGCAGTCGCCCTCAGGGAGCTAACTATGGCTACACCTTC.